The entry below gives a single T cell receptor (beta chain) sequence along with its context. An end of the junction differs from the germline gene, which may be a read error. Method: immunoSEQ multiplex PCR; TCRdb's copy keeps in-frame clones and lacks some. This table holds 25,000 to 30,000 clones, 85% found once. This CDR3 contains 17 residues. Germline CDR1 SEHNR, CDR2 FQNEAQ (reference sequence). The sample belongs to a study of tissue T cells after allogeneic stem cell transplantation. V usage is TRBV7-9 and J usage is TRBJ1-5, with 12 bases that match TRBD1. The sample consisted of blood, taken before transplantation. The receptor was derived from a woman between 18 and 50 years old who later had graft-versus-host disease after an allogeneic stem cell transplant. DNA for the CDR3: TGTGCCAGCAGCTTAGGGGGCGGGACAGGGGGCAAACAGCCCCAGCATTTT. Its protein product is CASSLGGGTGGKQPQHF.